Detailed here is one T cell receptor (beta chain). Repertoires were generated with immunoSEQ multiplex PCR, while TCRdb's copy carries only in-frame clones and drops some. The sample has around 70,000 clones, almost 90% seen once. This entry comes from a study of T cell responses to AZD1222 COVID-19 vaccine. The TCR originated in an adult in good health. This sample comprised peripheral blood, obtained on day 0 of AZD1222 vaccination.

The CDR3 DNA follows: TGTGCCAGTAGTCCGGGGACAGGGACGGATAATTCACCCCTCCACTTT. Translation: CASSPGTGTDNSPLHF. The gene calls are TRBV19 and TRBJ1-6; the match to TRBD1 covers 9 bases. The CDR3 has 16 amino acids. The germline CDR1 and CDR2 sequences are LNHDA and SQIVND (reference sequence). The trim removed 5 bases at V and 5 bases at J, leaving 7 bases unmatched.